The rows below give T cell receptor beta chains drawn from one sample of a study of cytomegalovirus exposure and HLA in healthy donors. The protocol was immunoSEQ multiplex PCR, while the TCRdb copy is restricted to in-frame clones and leaves out a portion. In the table there are approximately 190,000 clones, more than 75% of which are singletons. Source material: PBMCs. These receptors all come from a woman aged 50 to 60 in good health and CMV-seropositive. The CDR3 runs from the conserved cysteine through the conserved F or W. D genes are given only for firm matches. Clone size is given for some rows only: seen once, a few or many times, or a class if the clone is expanded.

d_call,clone_size,j_call,v_call,cdr3_aa,cdr3_nt
TRBD2,once,TRBJ2-3,TRBV19,CASTPSGASTDTQYF,TGTGCCAGTACCCCTAGCGGAGCTAGCACAGATACGCAGTATTTT
TRBD1,NA,TRBJ1-2,TRBV28,CASSLSGQGAGEVGGYTF,TGTGCCAGCAGTTTATCCGGACAGGGGGCCGGGGAGGTGGGTGGCTACACCTTC
TRBD1,NA,TRBJ1-5,TRBV25-1,CASRGQGPPQHF,TGTGCCAGCAGGGGACAGGGCCCGCCCCAGCATTTT
NA,NA,TRBJ2-7,TRBV28,CASSSILTGYEQYF,TGTGCCAGCAGTTCCATACTTACAGGCTACGAGCAGTACTTC
NA,NA,TRBJ2-3,TRBV18,CASSPFSLDSLSSTDTQYF,TGTGCCAGCTCACCATTCTCGCTGGACTCACTTTCTAGCACAGATACGCAGTATTTT
NA,NA,TRBJ1-4,TRBV6-6,CASSYGQEKLFF,TGTGCCAGCAGTTACGGCCAGGAAAAACTGTTTTTT
NA,once,TRBJ2-6,TRBV5-1,CASSPGTTGANGLTF,TGCGCCAGCAGCCCCGGGACAACCGGGGCCAACGGCCTGACTTTC
TRBD2,NA,TRBJ2-1,TRBV30,CAWSASGSDEQFF,TGTGCCTGGAGTGCTAGCGGGAGCGATGAGCAGTTCTTC
TRBD1,few,TRBJ2-1,TRBV6-5,CASSLGQGKYNEQFF,TGTGCCAGCAGTTTAGGACAGGGCAAATACAATGAGCAGTTCTTC
TRBD2,NA,TRBJ2-3,TRBV5-6,CASSLGGTSGSTDTQYF,TGTGCCAGCAGCTTGGGGGGGACTAGCGGGAGTACAGATACGCAGTATTTT
TRBD2,NA,TRBJ2-2,TRBV5-1,CASSLGLAGGTGELFF,TGCGCCAGCAGCTTGGGACTAGCGGGGGGCACCGGGGAGCTGTTTTTT
TRBD2,NA,TRBJ2-5,TRBV28,CASSLFSGGKETQYF,TGTGCCAGCAGTTTATTTAGCGGGGGGAAAGAGACCCAGTACTTC
NA,NA,TRBJ1-5,TRBV23-1,CASSQSRGQPQHF,TGCGCCAGCAGTCAATCTAGAGGCCAGCCCCAGCATTTT
TRBD1,NA,TRBJ1-1,TRBV7-9,CASSLDRGYTEAFF,TGTGCCAGCAGCCTGGACAGGGGTTACACTGAAGCTTTCTTT
NA,NA,TRBJ2-3,TRBV30,CAWSFERDTQYF,TGTGCCTGGAGTTTTGAGAGAGATACGCAGTATTTT
TRBD2,NA,TRBJ2-7,TRBV2,CASAALAGGYEQYF,TGTGCCAGCGCAGCACTAGCGGGGGGTTACGAGCAGTACTTC
NA,NA,TRBJ1-5,TRBV7-9,CASSLGAFNQPQHF,TGTGCCAGCAGCTTAGGAGCCTTCAATCAGCCCCAGCATTTT
TRBD2,NA,TRBJ2-3,TRBV11-2,CASSFRLAGDTDMQYF,TGTGCCAGCAGCTTCCGACTAGCGGGGGACACAGATATGCAGTATTTT
NA,once,TRBJ1-2,TRBV5-1,CASSLQEAESGYTF,TGCGCCAGCAGCTTGCAGGAAGCCGAAAGTGGCTACACCTTC
TRBD2,NA,TRBJ2-1,TRBV11-2,CASSLLGLAGVNEQFF,TGTGCCAGCAGCTTACTGGGACTAGCGGGAGTCAATGAGCAGTTCTTC
TRBD1,NA,TRBJ2-7,TRBV6-8,CASSYRRRQGVLSSYEQYF,TGTGCCAGCAGTTACCGACGGCGACAGGGGGTTCTGAGCTCCTACGAGCAGTACTTC
NA,few,TRBJ2-5,TRBV19,CASSIAGETQYF,TGTGCCAGTAGTATTGCGGGGGAGACCCAGTACTTC
NA,few,TRBJ1-5,TRBV6-1,CASAEVSNQPQHF,TGTGCCAGCGCGGAGGTTAGCAATCAGCCCCAGCATTTT
NA,NA,TRBJ2-7,TRBV5-4,CASSSREITYEQYF,TGTGCCAGCAGCTCGAGGGAGATTACTTACGAGCAGTACTTC
TRBD2,few,TRBJ2-1,TRBV5-4,CASNSQGTSGGGEQFF,TGTGCCAGCAACTCTCAAGGGACTAGCGGGGGGGGTGAGCAGTTCTTC
TRBD1,NA,TRBJ1-1,TRBV11-2,CASSGQGSNTEAFF,TGTGCCAGCAGCGGACAGGGATCGAACACTGAAGCTTTCTTT
TRBD1,NA,TRBJ1-1,TRBV6-6,CASSYVGQGNTEAFF,TGTGCCAGCAGTTACGTGGGACAGGGAAACACTGAAGCTTTCTTT
TRBD1,NA,TRBJ2-7,TRBV19,CASSVDRAYEQYF,TGTGCCAGTAGTGTCGACAGGGCCTACGAGCAGTACTTC
TRBD2,NA,TRBJ2-3,TRBV28,CASSFLPHLAGDTDTQYF,TGTGCCAGCAGTTTTCTCCCTCACCTAGCGGGAGACACAGATACGCAGTATTTT
NA,NA,TRBJ2-2,TRBV19,CGSSATSGELFF,TGTGGCTCGTCGGCAACTAGCGGGGAGCTGTTTTTT
TRBD1,NA,TRBJ2-3,TRBV11-2,CASRYRGSTDTQYF,TGTGCCAGCAGGTACAGGGGTTCGACAGATACGCAGTATTTT
TRBD2,NA,TRBJ2-5,TRBV28,CASSSGRTSGNQETQYF,TGTGCCAGCAGTTCCGGGAGGACTAGCGGGAACCAAGAGACCCAGTACTTC
NA,NA,TRBJ1-2,TRBV28,CASSFNVRQGHGYTF,TGTGCCAGCAGTTTCAACGTCCGGCAGGGGCACGGCTACACCTTC
TRBD1,NA,TRBJ1-2,TRBV6-5,CASSYSGTGNYGYTF,TGTGCCAGCAGTTACTCTGGGACAGGAAACTATGGCTACACCTTC
TRBD1,few,TRBJ1-2,TRBV19,CASSIIPQGAYDGYTF,TGTGCCAGTAGTATTATTCCCCAGGGGGCGTACGATGGCTACACCTTC
NA,NA,TRBJ2-2,TRBV9,CASSVWSGRGTGELFF,TGTGCCAGCAGCGTCTGGAGTGGGAGAGGCACCGGGGAGCTGTTTTTT
TRBD1,NA,TRBJ1-2,TRBV27,CASSPRGVNYGYTF,TGTGCCAGCAGTCCCAGGGGGGTAAACTATGGCTACACCTTC